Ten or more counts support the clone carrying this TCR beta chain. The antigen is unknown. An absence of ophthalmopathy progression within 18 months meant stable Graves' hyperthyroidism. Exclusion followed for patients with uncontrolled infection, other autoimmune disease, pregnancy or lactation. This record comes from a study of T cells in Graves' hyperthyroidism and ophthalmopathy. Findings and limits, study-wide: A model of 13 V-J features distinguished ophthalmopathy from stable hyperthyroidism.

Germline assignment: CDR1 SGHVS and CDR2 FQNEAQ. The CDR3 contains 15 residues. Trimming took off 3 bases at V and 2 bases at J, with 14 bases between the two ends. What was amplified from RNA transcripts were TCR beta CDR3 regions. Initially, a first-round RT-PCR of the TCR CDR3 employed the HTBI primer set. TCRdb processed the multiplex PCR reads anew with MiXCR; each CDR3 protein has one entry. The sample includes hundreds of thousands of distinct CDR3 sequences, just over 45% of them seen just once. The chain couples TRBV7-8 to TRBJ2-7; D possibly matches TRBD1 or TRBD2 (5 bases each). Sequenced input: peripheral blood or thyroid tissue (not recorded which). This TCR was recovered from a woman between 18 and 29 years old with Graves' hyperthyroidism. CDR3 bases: TGTGCCAGCAGCTTCAACCGGGACGCCACCTACGAGCAGTACTTC. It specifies CASSFNRDATYEQYF.